This entry describes one T cell receptor beta chain. What it recognizes is unknown. This sample was included in a study of T-cell reconstitution after alpha-beta-depleted transplantation in children. Trimming cost V 0 bases and J 6 bases, with 12 bases left between them. CDR3 size: 15 residues. Findings and caveats of the study: About two months after transplant, alpha-beta T cells reportedly came from several hundred expanded graft clones. T-cell counts and diversity were attributed mostly to newly produced T cells one year after transplant. Day-60 TCRbeta diversity that was high in some patients was derived from surviving recipient T cells and thymic progenitors.

For TCRbeta, the library was prepared with unique molecular identifiers. TCRdb reprocessed the PCR reads via MiXCR and lists one record per CDR3 protein. The sample yields about 590,000 distinct CDR3 sequences, 13% seen once. This chain joins TRBV12-3 or TRBV12-4 and TRBJ2-4; D gene unclear. The origin of this receptor is a male patient aged 5 to 17 who had a stem cell transplant for acute myeloid leukemia, so the T cells may come from the graft donor. The sample consisted of PBMCs, mostly from graft donor cells, taken 360 days after TCRalphabeta/CD19-depleted stem cell transplant. The CDR3 DNA is TGTGCCAGCAGTTTAGCGGTAGTAGGGATAAACATTCAGTACTTC. As protein: CASSLAVVGINIQYF.